The 25 T cell receptor beta chains listed next were all sequenced from one sample in a study of STAT5B mutations in CD4+ large granular lymphocyte leukemia. Profiled with immunoSEQ multiplex PCR; TCRdb holds only in-frame clones, not every one. The sample has 22,000 or so clones; roughly 80% are singletons. Sequences were obtained from CD4+ T cells from blood buffy coats. The source is a human donor in good health.

The J gene is TRBJ2-3, the V gene TRBV10-3, with 11 bases that match TRBD2. Germline loops: CDR1 ENHRY, CDR2 SYGVKD. The J segment lost 1 base and the V segment lost 3 bases, leaving 9 bases of the junction unmatched. This CDR3 has 18 residues. Here the CDR3 reads CAISDSGRAEEGTDTQYF. DNA of the CDR3: TGTGCCATCAGTGATAGCGGGAGGGCCGAGGAGGGCACAGATACGCAGTATTTT.

The chain combines TRBV5-5 with TRBJ2-3, with D possibly TRBD2 on 6 matching bases. The germline gives CDR1 SGHKS, CDR2 YYEKEE (reference sequence). Between the trimmed V and J ends, which lost 4 bases and 4 bases, there was a span of 10 bases. The CDR3 length is 13 residues. The CDR3 nucleotides read TGTGCCAGCAGCCGGGACTCCTCAGATACGCAGTATTTT. Translating gives CASSRDSSDTQYF.

This clone was counted between two and nine times. The chain employs TRBV27 and TRBJ1-1; D is undetermined. This CDR3 contains 14 residues. The V end lost 0 bases, the J end lost 8 bases, and 13 bases lay between the germline ends. Germline CDR1 and CDR2: MNHEY and SMNVEV (reference sequence). The CDR3 DNA reads as TGTGCCAGCAGTTTATCTTTAGCGGGTAAAGAAGCTTTCTTT. This sequence encodes CASSLSLAGKEAFF.

The J gene is TRBJ1-6, the V gene TRBV19; 9 bases map to TRBD1. V lost 5 bases, J lost 8 bases, and 13 bases stayed unmatched. Germline CDR1 and CDR2: LNHDA and SQIVND (reference sequence). This CDR3 region has 17 residues. CDR3: CASSPETGTGRDSPLHF. CDR3 nucleotide sequence: TGTGCCAGTAGTCCCGAAACCGGGACAGGGCGGGATTCACCCCTCCACTTT.

The chain recombines TRBV5-1 with TRBJ2-7; D is uncertain. This CDR3 region has 15 residues. V was clipped by 0 bases and J by 4 bases, with 14 bases between them. Germline V gene data show CDR1 as SGHRS and CDR2 as YFSETQ. The chain's CDR3 is CASSLDPPRVYEQYF. The CDR3 DNA reads TGCGCCAGCAGCTTGGACCCCCCACGCGTTTACGAGCAGTACTTC.

The V call is TRBV5-1, the J call TRBJ2-1; no clear D. This CDR3 has 15 residues. Trimming took off 0 bases at V and 4 bases at J, with 11 bases between the two ends. Germline CDR1 and CDR2: SGHRS and YFSETQ. The CDR3 region is CASSLADVTYNEQFF. CDR3 DNA sequence: TGCGCCAGCAGCTTGGCCGACGTGACTTACAATGAGCAGTTCTTC.

Concerning this clone itself: Other DNA sequences in this sample translate to the same CDR3. J is TRBJ2-7 and V is TRBV29-1; D perhaps matches TRBD2 (6 bases). With 7 bases removed from V and 5 bases from J, the gap between germline ends came to 24 bases. Germline V gives CDR1 SQVTM, CDR2 ANQGSEA. The CDR3 has 15 residues. The DNA for the CDR3 is TGCAGCGCCCAGGGATTAGCGGCGGACAACGACGAGCAGTACTTC. This codes for CSAQGLAADNDEQYF.

The chain employs TRBV30 and TRBJ1-1; 7 bases are shared with TRBD1. Trimming removed 3 bases from V and 0 bases from J; junction bases left unmatched: 10. Germline V CDR1 and CDR2: GTSNPN, SVGIG (reference sequence). CDR3 length: 16 amino acids. The CDR3 loop reads CAWREETGYMNTEAFF. DNA of the CDR3: TGTGCCTGGAGGGAAGAGACAGGGTACATGAACACTGAAGCTTTCTTT.

This clone showed up just once. The chain couples TRBV7-2 to TRBJ1-3; no definite D call. The CDR3 consists of 13 residues. The germline CDR1 and CDR2 sequences are SGHTA and FQGNSA. Deletions cut 5 bases from V and 0 bases from J, with 5 bases between. CDR3: CASSPPSGNTIYF. The CDR3 region has the DNA TGTGCCAGCAGCCCCCCCTCTGGAAACACCATATATTTT.

This clone occurred a few times. V gene TRBV4-3 combines with J gene TRBJ1-1; D may be TRBD1 (5 bases). The CDR3 length is 16 residues. The V and J ends lost 0 bases and 0 bases respectively, with 11 bases between them. Germline V gene data show CDR1 as LGHNA and CDR2 as YSLEER. CDR3 sequence: CASSQEAGGVNTEAFF. DNA for the CDR3: TGCGCCAGCAGCCAAGAGGCAGGAGGGGTGAACACTGAAGCTTTCTTT.

Here the CDR3 reads CASSHPGTEGTYEQYF. CDR3 coding DNA: TGTGCCAGCAGCCATCCCGGGACAGAGGGCACGTACGAGCAGTACTTC. This chain links TRBV7-9 with TRBJ2-7; 7 nucleotides align to TRBD1. The CDR3 runs 16 residues. Per germline, CDR1 SEHNR and CDR2 FQNEAQ (reference sequence). V shed 5 bases, J shed 4 bases, and the junction held 14 bases outside the gene matches.

The rearrangement uses TRBV28 and TRBJ2-3; a possible D gene is TRBD2 (6 bases). Trimming took off 5 bases at V and 5 bases at J, with 17 bases between the two ends. CDR1 is MDHEN, CDR2 SYDVKM, per germline. The CDR3 has 15 amino acids. Here the CDR3 DNA reads TGTGCCAGCAGTCTACCGGGGGATCTTCAAGATACGCAGTATTTT. This gives the protein CASSLPGDLQDTQYF. Variable domain in full (rest from reference TRBV28 and TRBJ2-3): DVKVTQSSRYLVKRTGEKVFLECVQDMDHENMFWYRQDPGLGLRLIYFSYDVKMKEKGDIPEGYSVSREKKERFSLILESASTNQTSMYLCASSLPGDLQDTQYFGPGTRLTVL.

The chain uses TRBV2 and TRBJ2-3; TRBD1 agrees at 7 bases. Trimming took 6 bases from V and 2 from J; bases not matched to a gene: 11. This CDR3 has 16 amino acids. Germline values: CDR1 SNHLY, CDR2 FYNNEI. CDR3 sequence (DNA): TGTGCCAGCAGCCGACAGGGCCCCTTATCCACAGATACGCAGTATTTT. The encoded protein is CASSRQGPLSTDTQYF.

The rearrangement uses TRBV19 and TRBJ1-5, with D hard to call. The CDR3 has 17 amino acids. The germline V and J ends were trimmed by 3 bases and 3 bases, with 18 bases remaining between them. Per the germline V gene, CDR1 is LNHDA and CDR2 is SQIVND (reference sequence). The CDR3 loop reads CASSIFKGMMDNQPQHF. Here the CDR3 DNA reads TGTGCCAGTAGTATCTTCAAGGGAATGATGGACAATCAGCCCCAGCATTTT.

The chain has TRBV30 and TRBJ2-1, with 10 bases aligning to TRBD2. The ends lost 7 bases at V and 7 bases at J; junction bases unmatched: 10. The germline gives CDR1 GTSNPN, CDR2 SVGIG (reference sequence). The CDR3 consists of 14 residues. CDR3 sequence: CASSRTSGRNEQFF. The CDR3 DNA reads as TGTGCCTCCAGCCGGACTAGCGGTCGTAATGAGCAGTTCTTC.

The CDR3 loop reads CASSPGTGDRGELFF. In DNA form, the CDR3 reads TGTGCCAGCAGCCCGGGGACAGGGGACCGTGGGGAGCTGTTTTTT. This sequence joins TRBV5-4 and TRBJ2-2, with 10 bases matching TRBD1. Unmatched junction bases numbered 8, after V lost 4 bases and J lost 8 bases. Per germline, CDR1 SGHNT and CDR2 YYREEE (reference sequence). The CDR3 spans 15 residues.

V is TRBV7-2 and J is TRBJ2-2; D call uncertain. Germline V gene lookup returns CDR1 SGHTA and CDR2 FQGNSA. The CDR3 is 16 amino acids. Trimming left V 6 bases short and J 0 bases short, with 14 bases between. CDR3 sequence reads: CASSNRLNANTGELFF. CDR3 sequence (DNA): TGTGCCAGCAGTAACAGACTGAACGCGAACACCGGGGAGCTGTTTTTT. Variable domain in full (rest from reference TRBV7-2 and TRBJ2-2): GAGVSQSPSNKVTEKGKDVELRCDPISGHTALYWYRQSLGQGLEFLIYFQGNSAPDKSGLPSDRFSAERTGGSVSTLTIQRTQQEDSAVYLCASSNRLNANTGELFFGEGSRLTVL.

The gene calls are TRBV2 and TRBJ2-7; D unresolved. Germline assignment: CDR1 SNHLY and CDR2 FYNNEI. This CDR3 is built from 10 residues. V was cut by 6 bases and J by 3 bases, with 3 bases left in between. The CDR3 DNA follows: TGTGCCAGCAGCGACTACGAGCAGTACTTC. Translated, it gives CASSDYEQYF.

The chain employs TRBV19 and TRBJ2-5; D is ambiguous. The CDR3 is 14 amino acids. Between the trimmed V and J ends, which lost 6 bases and 6 bases, there was a span of 17 bases. Germline CDR1 LNHDA, CDR2 SQIVND (reference sequence). The CDR3 is CASRVSFGQKTQYF. In nucleotides, the CDR3 is TGTGCCAGTAGGGTTTCATTTGGGCAGAAGACCCAGTACTTC.

The rearrangement links TRBV5-8 to TRBJ2-7; 7 bases line up with TRBD1. CDR3 length equals 14 residues. After removal of 5 bases from V and 6 bases from J, the junction contained 11 bases not matched to a gene. Germline V lookup: CDR1 SGHTS, CDR2 YDEGEE. CDR3 sequence (DNA): TGTGCCAGCAGTTTCGGACAGGTATCCGGCGAGCAGTACTTC. This codes for CASSFGQVSGEQYF.

The chain has TRBV4-1 and TRBJ2-5; TRBD2 matches at 9 bases. The germline V gene encodes CDR1 MGHRA and CDR2 YSYEKL. V shed 0 bases, J shed 2 bases, and the junction held 4 bases outside the gene matches. The CDR3 is made up of 16 amino acids. CDR3 residues: CASSQEGLAHQETQYF. The CDR3, as DNA: TGCGCCAGCAGCCAAGAGGGACTAGCTCATCAAGAGACCCAGTACTTC.

This rearrangement joins TRBV28 to TRBJ2-7, with D possibly TRBD2 on 5 matching bases. CDR1 and CDR2 from the germline V gene are MDHEN and SYDVKM. Trimming left V 4 bases short and J 7 bases short, with 17 bases between. The CDR3 covers 14 residues. CDR3 nucleotides: TGTGCCAGCAGTTCTCCGCCCAACCGGAGGGAGCAGTACTTC. Protein product: CASSSPPNRREQYF.

This chain links TRBV5-1 with TRBJ1-2; D not certain. CDR3 length: 15 residues. Between the trimmed V and J ends, which lost 0 bases and 4 bases, there was a span of 13 bases. Germline assignment: CDR1 SGHRS and CDR2 YFSETQ. The CDR3 DNA reads TGCGCCAGCAGCTTGGTGCCCGCTACCGGCTATGGCTACACCTTC. Translated: CASSLVPATGYGYTF.

V is TRBV5-1 and J is TRBJ2-3, with D tentatively TRBD2 (6 bases). V was shortened by 4 bases and J by 3 bases, with 15 bases between the two germline ends. Germline lookup yields CDR1 SGHRS and CDR2 YFSETQ. The CDR3 length is 15 residues. CDR3 sequence (DNA): TGCGCCAGCAGCCGAGTAGCGGCGGGTACAGATACGCAGTATTTT. Translated: CASSRVAAGTDTQYF.

The rearrangement links TRBV7-9 to TRBJ2-5, with TRBD1 matching over 7 bases. CDR1 and CDR2 from the germline V gene are SEHNR and FQNEAQ (reference sequence). The CDR3 sequence is 15 residues long. The V gene end was trimmed by 2 bases and the J gene end by 5 bases; junction bases not matched to a gene: 8. CDR3 sequence reads: CASSLRVTGEETQYF. The CDR3 coding sequence is TGTGCCAGCAGCTTAAGGGTAACAGGGGAGGAGACCCAGTACTTC.